Included here is one T cell receptor (beta chain) sequence, with context. The antigen remains undetermined. This CDR3 comprises 14 residues. Trimming stripped 3 bases from V and 0 bases from J, with 11 bases between. The V gene's germline CDR1 is DFQATT and CDR2 SNEGSKA (reference sequence). A second PCR of about 7 to 12 cycles used a sample-barcoded 5' primer and a J-beta primer mix. MiXCR was run by TCRdb on the 5' RACE reads, yielding one entry per CDR3 protein. The table records approximately 800,000 distinct CDR3 sequences, 36% of them present only once. This entry comes from a study of blood T cells in healthy people across ages. Study-level points and caveats: Donor CMV status, an unknown factor, possibly confounded changes in expanded clonotypes.

The sequence was obtained from a man between 18 and 29 years old in good health. The chain has TRBV20-1 and TRBJ1-1; TRBD1 might be the D (6 bases). Sequencing used blood. The CDR3 loop is CSASGQTMNTEAFF. CDR3 in DNA: TGCAGTGCTAGTGGACAGACGATGAACACTGAAGCTTTCTTT.